This T cell receptor beta chain came from a study of PD-L1 blockade in urothelial cancer. As for the study in general: Patients with male sex and bladder-origin urothelial cancer accounted for most of the roughly 29 enrolled. Study-level results: Where pretreatment blood TCR clonality fell below the median, better survival was predicted.

The CDR3 is 17 amino acids. Trimming cost V 6 bases and J 1 base, with 20 bases left between them. CDR1 SGHNT and CDR2 YYREEE come from the germline V gene (reference sequence). A note on this clone: The antigen is undetermined.

Libraries were prepared by immunoSEQ multiplex PCR; TCRdb keeps only in-frame clonotypes and omits some of them. This repertoire shows 25,000 to 35,000 clones, 87% found once; its top ten account for under 4.5%. The patients had locally advanced or metastatic urothelial carcinoma. Samples spanned pretreatment and treatment, with 1 to 8 time points per patient. The sequences come from PBMCs, collected around atezolizumab (anti-PD-L1) treatment. The chain combines TRBV5-4 with TRBJ2-1, with a possible D match to TRBD2 (6 bases). This TCR was sampled from a man between 45 and 60 years old with urothelial cancer. The chain's CDR3 is CASNFGAGQGSYNEQFF. The CDR3 DNA is TGTGCCAGCAACTTTGGGGCGGGGCAGGGATCCTACAATGAGCAGTTCTTC.